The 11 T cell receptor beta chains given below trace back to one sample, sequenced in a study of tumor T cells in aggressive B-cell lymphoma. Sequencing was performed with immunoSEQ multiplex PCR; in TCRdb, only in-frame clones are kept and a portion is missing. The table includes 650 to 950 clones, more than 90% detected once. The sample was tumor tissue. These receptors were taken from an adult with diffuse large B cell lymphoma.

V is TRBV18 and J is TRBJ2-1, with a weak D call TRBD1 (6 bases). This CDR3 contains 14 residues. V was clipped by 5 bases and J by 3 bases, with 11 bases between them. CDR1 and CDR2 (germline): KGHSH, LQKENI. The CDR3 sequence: CASSTTGYYNEQFF. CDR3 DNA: TGTGCCAGCTCAACGACAGGATACTACAATGAGCAGTTCTTC.

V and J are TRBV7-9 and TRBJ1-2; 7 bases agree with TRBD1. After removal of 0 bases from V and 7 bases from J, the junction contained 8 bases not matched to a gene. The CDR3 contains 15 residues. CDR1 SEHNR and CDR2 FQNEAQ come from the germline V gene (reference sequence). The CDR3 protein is CASSLAGNRGGGYTF. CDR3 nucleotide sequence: TGTGCCAGCAGCTTAGCGGGAAACAGGGGCGGTGGCTACACCTTC.

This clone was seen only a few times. The CDR3, as DNA: TGCGCCAGCAGCTTCTCCGGGACAGGGTACAATGAGCAGTTCTTC. Amino acid sequence: CASSFSGTGYNEQFF. The V gene is TRBV5-1, the J gene TRBJ2-1, with 9 positions matching TRBD1. Trimming at V came to 2 bases and at J to 4 bases, leaving 4 bases not matched to a gene. Germline V gene sequence: CDR1 SGHRS, CDR2 YFSETQ. The CDR3 is 15 residues long.

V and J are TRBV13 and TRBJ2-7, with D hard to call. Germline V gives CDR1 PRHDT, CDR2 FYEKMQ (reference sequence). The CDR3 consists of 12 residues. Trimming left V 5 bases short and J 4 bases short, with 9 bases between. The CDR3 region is CASSPFSYEQYF. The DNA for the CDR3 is TGTGCCAGCAGCCCGTTCAGTTACGAGCAGTACTTC. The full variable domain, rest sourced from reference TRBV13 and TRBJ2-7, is AAGVIQSPRHLIKEKRETATLKCYPIPRHDTVYWYQQGPGQDPQFLISFYEKMQSDKGSIPDRFSAQQFSDYHSELNMSSLELGDSALYFCASSPFSYEQYFGPGTRLTVT.

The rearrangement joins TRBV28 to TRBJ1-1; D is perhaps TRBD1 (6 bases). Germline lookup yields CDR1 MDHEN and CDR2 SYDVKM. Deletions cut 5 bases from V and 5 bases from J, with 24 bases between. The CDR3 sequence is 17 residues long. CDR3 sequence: CASSPPRTVGLRTEAFF. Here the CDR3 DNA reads TGTGCCAGCAGTCCTCCGAGGACAGTGGGCCTTAGGACTGAAGCTTTCTTT.

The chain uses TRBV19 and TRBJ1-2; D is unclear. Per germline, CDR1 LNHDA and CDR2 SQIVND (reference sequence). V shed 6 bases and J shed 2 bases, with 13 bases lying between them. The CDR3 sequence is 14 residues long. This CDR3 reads CASRTTGPNYGYTF. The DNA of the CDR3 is TGTGCCAGTAGGACTACCGGGCCCAACTATGGCTACACCTTC.

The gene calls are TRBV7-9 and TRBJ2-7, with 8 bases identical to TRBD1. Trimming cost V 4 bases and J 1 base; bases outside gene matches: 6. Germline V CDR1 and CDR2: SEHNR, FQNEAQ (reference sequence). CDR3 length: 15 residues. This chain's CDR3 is CASSSEDRASYEQYF. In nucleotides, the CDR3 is TGTGCCAGCAGCTCTGAGGACAGGGCTTCCTACGAGCAGTACTTC.

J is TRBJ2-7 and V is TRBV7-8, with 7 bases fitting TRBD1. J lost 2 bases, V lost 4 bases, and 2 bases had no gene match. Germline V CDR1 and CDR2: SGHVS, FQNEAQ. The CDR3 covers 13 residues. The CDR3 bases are TGTGCCAGCAGCTGGGACAGCCCCTACGAGCAGTACTTC. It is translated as CASSWDSPYEQYF.

CDR3 bases: TGTGCCAGCAGCTCACAGGACAGGGGGACCTACGAGCAGTACTTC. It specifies CASSSQDRGTYEQYF. The chain recombines TRBV11-2 with TRBJ2-7; 10 bases are shared with TRBD1. The CDR3 length is 15 residues. J was trimmed by 2 bases and V by 4 bases; bases with no gene match: 5. Germline V lookup: CDR1 SGHAT, CDR2 FQNNGV.

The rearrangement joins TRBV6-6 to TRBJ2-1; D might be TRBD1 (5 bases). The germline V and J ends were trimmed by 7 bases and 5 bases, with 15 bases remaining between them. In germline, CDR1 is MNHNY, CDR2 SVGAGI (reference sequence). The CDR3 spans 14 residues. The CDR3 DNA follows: TGTGCCAGCAACTTTCAGGGCAGGCACAATGAGCAGTTCTTC. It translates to CASNFQGRHNEQFF.

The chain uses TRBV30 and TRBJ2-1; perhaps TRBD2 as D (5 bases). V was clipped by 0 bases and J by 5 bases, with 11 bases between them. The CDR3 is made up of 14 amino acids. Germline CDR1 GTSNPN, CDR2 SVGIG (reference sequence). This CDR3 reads CAWSVVSGNNEQFF. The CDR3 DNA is TGTGCCTGGAGTGTAGTATCCGGGAACAATGAGCAGTTCTTC.